Listed below are T cell receptor beta chains from one sample, sequenced in a study of technical replicates of blood from a few donors. Profiled with immunoSEQ multiplex PCR; TCRdb holds only in-frame clones, not every one. The data show around 92,000 clones, 90% to 97% seen once. Sequenced material: T cells isolated from PBMCs. The origin of the receptors is a human donor in good health. Both conserved end residues are part of each CDR3. D genes are given only for firm matches. The size field is filled for only some rows; it gives once, few, many or a size class.

clone size: -; V gene: TRBV5-4; D gene: -; J gene: TRBJ1-4; CDR3 protein: CASSSTPQGSEKLFF; CDR3 DNA: TGTGCCAGCAGCTCAACGCCACAGGGAAGTGAAAAACTGTTTTTT
clone size: -; V gene: TRBV4-1; D gene: -; J gene: TRBJ1-5; CDR3 protein: CASSQDGTGVTYQPQHF; CDR3 DNA: TGCGCCAGCAGCCAAGATGGAACCGGGGTAACGTATCAGCCCCAGCATTTT
clone size: once; V gene: TRBV27; D gene: -; J gene: TRBJ1-5; CDR3 protein: CASSPKREGYSNQPQHF; CDR3 DNA: TGTGCCAGCAGCCCTAAGAGGGAAGGGTATAGCAATCAGCCCCAGCATTTT
clone size: -; V gene: TRBV18; D gene: -; J gene: TRBJ1-1; CDR3 protein: CASSPLRQERETF; CDR3 DNA: TGTGCCAGCTCACCTCTTCGTCAGGAACGGGAGACTTTT
clone size: -; V gene: TRBV19; D gene: TRBD1; J gene: TRBJ1-1; CDR3 protein: CATCRTGATEAFF; CDR3 DNA: TGTGCCACCTGCCGAACAGGGGCAACTGAAGCTTTCTTT
clone size: -; V gene: TRBV19; D gene: -; J gene: TRBJ2-7; CDR3 protein: CASSIRDLGAYEQYF; CDR3 DNA: TGTGCCAGTAGTATCCGGGATCTGGGAGCCTACGAGCAGTACTTC
clone size: -; V gene: TRBV29-1; D gene: -; J gene: TRBJ2-3; CDR3 protein: CSVGGADTQYF; CDR3 DNA: TGCAGCGTTGGCGGGGCAGATACGCAGTATTTT
clone size: -; V gene: TRBV5-4; D gene: TRBD1; J gene: TRBJ2-3; CDR3 protein: CASSGQGPTDTQYF; CDR3 DNA: TGTGCCAGCAGCGGACAGGGGCCCACAGATACGCAGTATTTT
clone size: -; V gene: TRBV30; D gene: -; J gene: TRBJ1-4; CDR3 protein: CAFSEGATNEKLFF; CDR3 DNA: TGTGCCTTCTCGGAGGGTGCAACTAATGAAAAACTGTTTTTT
clone size: -; V gene: TRBV5-1; D gene: -; J gene: TRBJ2-1; CDR3 protein: CASSQRGWDEQFF; CDR3 DNA: TGCGCCAGCAGTCAAAGGGGCTGGGATGAGCAGTTCTTC
clone size: once; V gene: TRBV4-1; D gene: TRBD2; J gene: TRBJ2-1; CDR3 protein: CASSPRLAGDNEQFF; CDR3 DNA: TGCGCCAGCAGCCCCCGACTAGCGGGAGACAATGAGCAGTTCTTC
clone size: -; V gene: TRBV2; D gene: -; J gene: TRBJ2-2; CDR3 protein: CASSLPPAESGELFF; CDR3 DNA: TGTGCCAGCAGTTTACCTCCTGCGGAGTCCGGGGAGCTGTTTTTT
clone size: once; V gene: TRBV18; D gene: -; J gene: TRBJ1-5; CDR3 protein: CASSPATAGILSQHF; CDR3 DNA: TGTGCCAGCTCACCAGCGACAGCCGGTATATTGTCCCAGCATTTT
clone size: -; V gene: TRBV14; D gene: TRBD1; J gene: TRBJ1-2; CDR3 protein: CASSLQGNYGYTF; CDR3 DNA: TGTGCCAGCAGCCTACAGGGGAACTATGGCTACACCTTC
clone size: -; V gene: TRBV5-4; D gene: TRBD1; J gene: TRBJ2-1; CDR3 protein: CASSFQGAYNEQFF; CDR3 DNA: TGTGCCAGCAGCTTTCAGGGGGCTTACAATGAGCAGTTCTTC
clone size: -; V gene: TRBV5-1; D gene: -; J gene: TRBJ2-3; CDR3 protein: CASSLVQGADTQYF; CDR3 DNA: TGCGCCAGCAGCTTGGTTCAGGGTGCAGATACGCAGTATTTT
clone size: -; V gene: TRBV9; D gene: TRBD1; J gene: TRBJ2-1; CDR3 protein: CASSLQGARIVNEQFF; CDR3 DNA: TGTGCCAGCAGCCTACAGGGGGCGCGGATTGTCAATGAGCAGTTCTTC
clone size: -; V gene: TRBV18; D gene: -; J gene: TRBJ2-3; CDR3 protein: CASSPDGLHTDTQYF; CDR3 DNA: TGTGCCAGCTCACCGGACGGACTCCACACAGATACGCAGTATTTT
clone size: -; V gene: TRBV29-1; D gene: -; J gene: TRBJ1-1; CDR3 protein: CSASGGTNTEAFF; CDR3 DNA: TGCAGCGCATCGGGGGGGACAAACACTGAAGCTTTCTTT
clone size: -; V gene: TRBV6-5; D gene: TRBD2; J gene: TRBJ2-7; CDR3 protein: CASRLGGGPYEQYF; CDR3 DNA: TGTGCCAGCAGGTTGGGGGGAGGGCCCTACGAGCAGTACTTC
clone size: -; V gene: TRBV4-1; D gene: TRBD2; J gene: TRBJ2-7; CDR3 protein: CASSQGLLNYEQYF; CDR3 DNA: TGCGCCAGCAGCCAGGGACTACTGAACTACGAGCAGTACTTC
clone size: -; V gene: TRBV7-9; D gene: TRBD1; J gene: TRBJ2-7; CDR3 protein: CASIERITGTGALSEQYF; CDR3 DNA: TGTGCCAGCATCGAGAGGATAACCGGGACAGGGGCCCTAAGCGAGCAGTACTTC
clone size: few; V gene: TRBV6-5; D gene: TRBD1; J gene: TRBJ2-7; CDR3 protein: CASVPGTGPYEQYF; CDR3 DNA: TGTGCCAGCGTTCCAGGGACAGGGCCCTACGAGCAGTACTTC
clone size: -; V gene: TRBV5-1; D gene: TRBD1; J gene: TRBJ1-1; CDR3 protein: CASSQGTGGAFF; CDR3 DNA: TGCGCCAGCAGCCAGGGGACAGGGGGGGCTTTCTTT
clone size: -; V gene: TRBV5-8; D gene: TRBD1; J gene: TRBJ2-1; CDR3 protein: CASSLRQGGFNEQFF; CDR3 DNA: TGTGCCAGCAGCCTCCGACAGGGGGGGTTTAATGAGCAGTTCTTC
clone size: -; V gene: TRBV5-1; D gene: -; J gene: TRBJ2-7; CDR3 protein: CASSPSFGVLPYEQYF; CDR3 DNA: TGCGCCAGCAGCCCCTCTTTCGGGGTGCTTCCCTACGAGCAGTACTTC
clone size: -; V gene: TRBV6-5; D gene: TRBD1; J gene: TRBJ1-6; CDR3 protein: CASSAPGQGNSPLHF; CDR3 DNA: TGTGCCAGCAGTGCCCCGGGACAGGGGAATTCACCCCTCCACTTT
clone size: -; V gene: TRBV28; D gene: -; J gene: TRBJ2-7; CDR3 protein: CASQSGDSYEQYF; CDR3 DNA: TGTGCCAGCCAATCGGGGGACTCCTACGAGCAGTACTTC
clone size: -; V gene: TRBV9; D gene: TRBD1; J gene: TRBJ2-1; CDR3 protein: CASSVREGQGINEQFF; CDR3 DNA: TGTGCCAGCAGCGTACGCGAGGGACAGGGCATCAATGAGCAGTTCTTC
clone size: -; V gene: TRBV10-3; D gene: -; J gene: TRBJ2-7; CDR3 protein: CAISTSSNYEQYF; CDR3 DNA: TGTGCCATCAGTACGAGCTCGAACTACGAGCAGTACTTC
clone size: -; V gene: TRBV10-3; D gene: TRBD2; J gene: TRBJ2-5; CDR3 protein: CAISDSGTSGSFRETQYF; CDR3 DNA: TGTGCCATCAGTGATTCTGGGACTAGCGGGAGTTTTAGGGAGACCCAGTACTTC
clone size: once; V gene: TRBV5-1; D gene: TRBD1; J gene: TRBJ2-3; CDR3 protein: CASSWGQTRGTDTQYF; CDR3 DNA: TGCGCCAGCAGCTGGGGACAGACGCGGGGCACAGATACGCAGTATTTT
clone size: -; V gene: TRBV27; D gene: TRBD1; J gene: TRBJ2-2; CDR3 protein: CATRESRGQNTGELFF; CDR3 DNA: TGTGCCACCAGAGAAAGTAGGGGGCAGAACACCGGGGAGCTGTTTTTT
clone size: -; V gene: TRBV7-6; D gene: -; J gene: TRBJ1-4; CDR3 protein: CASSPRPGGGIEKLFF; CDR3 DNA: TGTGCCAGCAGCCCACGCCCGGGGGGTGGAATTGAAAAACTGTTTTTT
clone size: -; V gene: TRBV4-1; D gene: TRBD2; J gene: TRBJ2-2; CDR3 protein: CASSPHGLAGAGELFF; CDR3 DNA: TGCGCCAGCAGCCCCCACGGACTAGCGGGTGCCGGGGAGCTGTTTTTT
clone size: -; V gene: TRBV14; D gene: -; J gene: TRBJ2-5; CDR3 protein: CASSRGPLETQYF; CDR3 DNA: TGTGCCAGCAGCCGAGGGCCATTGGAGACCCAGTACTTC
clone size: -; V gene: TRBV5-6; D gene: -; J gene: TRBJ1-4; CDR3 protein: CASSSGLYNEKLFF; CDR3 DNA: TGTGCCAGCAGCTCGGGACTTTATAATGAAAAACTGTTTTTT
clone size: -; V gene: TRBV4-2; D gene: TRBD2; J gene: TRBJ2-1; CDR3 protein: CASSQPMPSGANEQFF; CDR3 DNA: TGTGCCAGCAGCCAACCGATGCCTAGCGGAGCCAATGAGCAGTTCTTC
clone size: -; V gene: TRBV25-1; D gene: -; J gene: TRBJ2-1; CDR3 protein: CASSDLGQDEQFF; CDR3 DNA: TGTGCCAGCAGTGATTTGGGCCAGGATGAGCAGTTCTTC
clone size: -; V gene: TRBV7-2; D gene: TRBD2; J gene: TRBJ2-1; CDR3 protein: CASSYALAGANEQFF; CDR3 DNA: TGTGCCAGCAGCTATGCGCTAGCGGGAGCTAATGAGCAGTTCTTC
clone size: -; V gene: TRBV19; D gene: -; J gene: TRBJ2-1; CDR3 protein: CASSKTVAWEQFF; CDR3 DNA: TGTGCCAGTAGTAAAACTGTCGCTTGGGAGCAGTTCTTC
clone size: -; V gene: TRBV11-2; D gene: -; J gene: TRBJ1-1; CDR3 protein: CASSLPTGNTEAFF; CDR3 DNA: TGTGCCAGCAGCTTGCCAACAGGGAACACTGAAGCTTTCTTT
clone size: -; V gene: TRBV9; D gene: TRBD1; J gene: TRBJ1-1; CDR3 protein: CASSDDRAHGAFF; CDR3 DNA: TGTGCCAGCAGCGACGACAGGGCCCATGGGGCTTTCTTT
clone size: -; V gene: TRBV5-4; D gene: TRBD2; J gene: TRBJ2-3; CDR3 protein: CASSPKRGALSDTQYF; CDR3 DNA: TGTGCCAGCAGCCCCAAGCGGGGGGCCCTCTCAGATACGCAGTATTTT
clone size: -; V gene: TRBV4-1; D gene: TRBD2; J gene: TRBJ2-3; CDR3 protein: CASSQVLAGVFTDTQYF; CDR3 DNA: TGCGCCAGCAGCCAAGTGTTAGCGGGGGTGTTCACAGATACGCAGTATTTT
clone size: -; V gene: TRBV27; D gene: -; J gene: TRBJ2-7; CDR3 protein: CASSLSQGMYEQYF; CDR3 DNA: TGTGCCAGCAGTTTATCTCAGGGGATGTACGAGCAGTACTTC
clone size: -; V gene: TRBV29-1; D gene: TRBD1; J gene: TRBJ2-1; CDR3 protein: CSSSPRGRNEQFF; CDR3 DNA: TGCAGCTCTTCCCCGAGGGGGCGGAATGAGCAGTTCTTC
clone size: -; V gene: TRBV7-2; D gene: TRBD1; J gene: TRBJ1-5; CDR3 protein: CASSLYRTGTSNQPQHF; CDR3 DNA: TGTGCCAGCAGCTTATACCGGACAGGGACTAGCAATCAGCCCCAGCATTTT
clone size: -; V gene: TRBV19; D gene: TRBD2; J gene: TRBJ2-1; CDR3 protein: CASSIRERGNLPDEQFF; CDR3 DNA: TGTGCCAGTAGTATCAGAGAGCGGGGCAACCTTCCAGATGAGCAGTTCTTC
clone size: -; V gene: TRBV2; D gene: -; J gene: TRBJ2-2; CDR3 protein: CASGDRNTGELFF; CDR3 DNA: TGTGCCAGCGGAGACAGGAACACCGGGGAGCTGTTTTTT
clone size: -; V gene: TRBV7-9; D gene: TRBD2; J gene: TRBJ2-7; CDR3 protein: CASSLSVSGAGEQYF; CDR3 DNA: TGTGCCAGCAGCTTATCCGTAAGCGGGGCGGGTGAGCAGTACTTC
clone size: -; V gene: TRBV4-1; D gene: TRBD1; J gene: TRBJ1-2; CDR3 protein: CASSRRQGDGYTF; CDR3 DNA: TGCGCCAGCAGCCGGAGACAGGGCGATGGCTACACCTTC
clone size: -; V gene: TRBV29-1; D gene: -; J gene: TRBJ2-4; CDR3 protein: CSVDGTTSIGKNIQYF; CDR3 DNA: TGCAGCGTTGATGGAACGACTAGTATTGGCAAAAACATTCAGTACTTC
clone size: -; V gene: TRBV30; D gene: TRBD2; J gene: TRBJ2-5; CDR3 protein: CAWSHLAGGLGETQYF; CDR3 DNA: TGTGCCTGGAGTCATCTAGCGGGGGGCCTGGGGGAGACCCAGTACTTC
clone size: -; V gene: TRBV6-5; D gene: TRBD2; J gene: TRBJ2-7; CDR3 protein: CASIGEREGKYEQYF; CDR3 DNA: TGTGCCAGCATCGGGGAGCGGGAGGGTAAATACGAGCAGTACTTC
clone size: -; V gene: TRBV7-3; D gene: -; J gene: TRBJ2-6; CDR3 protein: CASSPGLASGANVLTF; CDR3 DNA: TGTGCCAGCAGCCCGGGACTCGCCTCTGGGGCCAACGTCCTGACTTTC
clone size: -; V gene: TRBV4-1; D gene: -; J gene: TRBJ1-5; CDR3 protein: CASSQVGGQPQHF; CDR3 DNA: TGCGCCAGCAGCCAAGTAGGAGGGCAGCCCCAGCATTTT